This T cell receptor (beta chain) is from a study of cytotoxic CD8 clonotypes in ibrutinib-treated CLL. For the study at large: The sample average was about 270,000 productive templates and tens of thousands of productive rearrangements.

From germline, CDR1 is SGHRS and CDR2 YFSETQ. V lost 1 base and J 2 bases, leaving 14 bases between the germline ends. The CDR3 is made up of 16 amino acids. The targeted sequencing depth was 1 in 200,000 to 1 in 1 million T cells. The table came from immunoSEQ multiplex PCR; TCRdb's copy has only in-frame clones and leaves some out. The sample shows approximately 150,000 clones, more than 70% of them seen only once. Specimen: PBMCs, collected at disease progression, from a patient treated with ibrutinib. This rearrangement joins TRBV5-1 to TRBJ2-3; D possibly corresponds to TRBD1 (6 bases). The TCR comes from a human donor with chronic lymphocytic leukemia. CDR3 coding DNA: TGCGCCAGCAGCTTGATTTGGGGGCTAAACACAGATACGCAGTATTTT. Protein: CASSLIWGLNTDTQYF. Supplemented by reference TRBV5-1 and TRBJ2-3, the full variable domain reads KAGVTQTPRYLIKTRGQQVTLSCSPISGHRSVSWYQQTPGQGLQFLFEYFSETQRNKGNFPGRFSGRQFSNSRSEMNVSTLELGDSALYLCASSLIWGLNTDTQYFGPGTRLTVL.